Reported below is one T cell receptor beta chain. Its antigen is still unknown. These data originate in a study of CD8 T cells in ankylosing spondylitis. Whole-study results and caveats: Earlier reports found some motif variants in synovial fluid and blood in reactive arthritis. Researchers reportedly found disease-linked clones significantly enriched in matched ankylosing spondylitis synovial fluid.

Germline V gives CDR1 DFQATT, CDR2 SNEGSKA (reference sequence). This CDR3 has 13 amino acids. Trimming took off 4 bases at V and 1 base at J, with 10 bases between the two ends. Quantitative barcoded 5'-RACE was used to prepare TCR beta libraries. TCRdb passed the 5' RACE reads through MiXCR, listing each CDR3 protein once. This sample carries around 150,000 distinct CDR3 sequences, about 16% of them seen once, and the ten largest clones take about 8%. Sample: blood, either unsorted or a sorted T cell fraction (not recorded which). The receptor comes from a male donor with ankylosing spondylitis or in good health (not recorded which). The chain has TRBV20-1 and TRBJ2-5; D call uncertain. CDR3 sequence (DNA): TGCAGTGCTACCACGATGGCCCAAGAGACCCAGTACTTC. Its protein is CSATTMAQETQYF.